A selection of T cell receptor beta chains follows, all from one sample in a study of blood T cells in healthy people across ages. TCRdb independently ran MiXCR on the 5' RACE reads; one entry per CDR3 protein. The sample shows 600,000 to 650,000 distinct CDR3 sequences, approximately 59% of them seen only once. Material for sequencing was blood. Receptor source: a man between 60 and 75 years old in good health. Each CDR3 is given with its conserved first and last residue. The D gene is left open where the match is weak. Some rows have no size entry. The others give once, few or many, or a class for an expanded clone.

d_call	clone_size	v_call	j_call	cdr3_nt	cdr3_aa
TRBD1	NA	TRBV5-1	TRBJ2-5	TGCGCCAGCAGCTACCGGGACAGTTACCAAGAGACCCAGTACTTC	CASSYRDSYQETQYF
TRBD2	once	TRBV12-5	TRBJ2-1	TGTGCTAGTGGTTTGGGACCGACTAGCGGGGTTTTCGATGAGCAGTTCTTC	CASGLGPTSGVFDEQFF
NA	few	TRBV28	TRBJ1-4	TGTGCGACGTGTAGGTTGGCAGGGGAAAAACTGTTTTTT	CATCRLAGEKLFF
NA	NA	TRBV12-3/TRBV12-4	TRBJ2-1	TGTGCCAGCACACTCGGGGGCTCCTACAATGAGCAGTTCTTC	CASTLGGSYNEQFF
NA	once	TRBV5-1	TRBJ1-6	TGCGCCAGCAGCTTGGAGGCCCGGAGCTCCTATAATTCACCCCTCCACTTT	CASSLEARSSYNSPLHF
NA	few	TRBV20-1	TRBJ1-2	TGCAGTGCTCCGGGTTTTCGCGGCTACACCTTC	CSAPGFRGYTF
TRBD2	few	TRBV10-3	TRBJ2-5	TGTGCCATCAGACCGGGACTAGCGGGCCAAGAGACCCAGTACTTC	CAIRPGLAGQETQYF
TRBD1	NA	TRBV18	TRBJ1-1	TGTGCCAGCTCACCACGCCGGGCAGGGACAGAGAACACTGAAGCTTTCTTT	CASSPRRAGTENTEAFF
NA	NA	TRBV20-1	TRBJ2-2	TGCAGTGCTCCCCGGGCCTCAGAGGGGGAGCTGTTTTTT	CSAPRASEGELFF
NA	NA	TRBV7-9	TRBJ1-4	TGTGCCAGCAGCTCGACGTTAGGGGGTAATGAAAAACTGTTTTTT	CASSSTLGGNEKLFF
TRBD2	few	TRBV6-1	TRBJ2-5	TGTGCCAGCAGCGAGATTAGCGGGGGGCGAGAGACCCAGTACTTC	CASSEISGGRETQYF
NA	NA	TRBV5-5	TRBJ1-5	TGTGCCTGCAGCTTTGGCGGTCGTAGCAATCAGCCCCAGCATTTT	CACSFGGRSNQPQHF
NA	NA	TRBV27	TRBJ2-3	TGTGCCAGCAGTTTTCTCGTCGGCCCTAGCACAGATACGCAGTATTTT	CASSFLVGPSTDTQYF
NA	NA	TRBV28	TRBJ2-5	TGTGCCAGCACCCAGACTAGAGACCAAGAGACCCAGTACTTC	CASTQTRDQETQYF
NA	NA	TRBV12-3/TRBV12-4	TRBJ1-1	TGTGCCAGCAGTCTCACAGGGTTCACGGCAGAAGCTTTCTTT	CASSLTGFTAEAFF
NA	NA	TRBV5-5	TRBJ2-7	TGTGCCAGCAGCGCCGCGCAGAATCGTCAGTACGAGCAGTACTTC	CASSAAQNRQYEQYF
NA	NA	TRBV20-1	TRBJ2-3	TGCAGTGCAGAAAACCAGGACACCACGGCAGATACGCAGTATTTT	CSAENQDTTADTQYF
NA	NA	TRBV10-2	TRBJ2-5	TGCGCCAGCAGTGACCCGGTAGGGTTCCAAGAGACCCAGTACTTC	CASSDPVGFQETQYF
TRBD1	NA	TRBV6-5	TRBJ1-2	TGTGCCAGCATGGACAGGGGAAGGAATAACTATGGCTACACCTTC	CASMDRGRNNYGYTF
NA	few	TRBV15	TRBJ2-5	TGTGCCACCAGCAGAGTGGGCAGGTACCAAGAGACCCAGTACTTC	CATSRVGRYQETQYF
NA	NA	TRBV4-2	TRBJ2-3	TGTGTCAGCAGCCAAGTACCCGGGGTCCCAGATACGCAGTATTTT	CVSSQVPGVPDTQYF
TRBD1	NA	TRBV7-2	TRBJ2-7	TGTGCCAGCAGCTTAGATTCGACAGGGGGCTACGAGCAGTACTTC	CASSLDSTGGYEQYF
NA	NA	TRBV20-1	TRBJ1-2	TGCAGTGCTAGAGATATCAGAAACTATGGCTACACCTTC	CSARDIRNYGYTF
TRBD2	NA	TRBV4-2	TRBJ2-1	TGTGCCAGCAGCCAAGCCCTGACTAGCGGGGGTTCCAATGAGCAGTTCTTC	CASSQALTSGGSNEQFF
TRBD1	NA	TRBV2	TRBJ2-7	TGTGCCAGCAGTGACCGACAGGGAACGCCCTACGAGCAGTACTTC	CASSDRQGTPYEQYF
TRBD1	NA	TRBV7-9	TRBJ2-5	TGTGCCAGCAGCTTCCCAGGGGGCGCAGGGACCCAGTACTTC	CASSFPGGAGTQYF
NA	few	TRBV20-1	TRBJ2-5	TGCAGTGCTAGATGGGCGGTCAATTTGGAGCAGTACTTC	CSARWAVNLEQYF
TRBD2	NA	TRBV7-2	TRBJ2-5	TGTGCCAGCAGCCGGACTAGAGTAGGGGAGACCCAGTACTTC	CASSRTRVGETQYF
NA	few	TRBV9	TRBJ2-1	TGTGCCAGCAGCGTAGTTCAGGGCTCCTACAATGAGCAGTTCTTC	CASSVVQGSYNEQFF
TRBD1	few	TRBV6-5	TRBJ2-7	TGTGCCAGCAGTTACTCGAACAGGGGCTACGAGCAGTACTTC	CASSYSNRGYEQYF
TRBD2	NA	TRBV7-2	TRBJ2-7	TGTGCCAGCAGCTCCCTAGCGGGGGGGTCCTACGAGCAGTACTTC	CASSSLAGGSYEQYF
NA	NA	TRBV20-1	TRBJ2-5	TGCAGTGCCCAACAACAAGAGACCCAGTACTTC	CSAQQQETQYF
NA	NA	TRBV20-1	TRBJ2-7	TGCAGTGCTAGCCACGGGACAACCTACGAGCAGTACTTC	CSASHGTTYEQYF
TRBD1	NA	TRBV7-8	TRBJ1-3	TGTGCCAGCAGCCCACAGGGGGCTATGTCTGGAAACACCATATATTTT	CASSPQGAMSGNTIYF
TRBD1	NA	TRBV3-1	TRBJ2-1	TGTGCCAGCAGCCAGACCCAAGGGGGCTGGGATGAGCAGTTCTTC	CASSQTQGGWDEQFF
NA	NA	TRBV5-1	TRBJ2-7	TGCGCCAGCAGCTCGCCGGGACTTTACAATGAGCAGTACTTC	CASSSPGLYNEQYF
NA	NA	TRBV6-1	TRBJ2-4	TGTGCCAGCAGTGAAAACCAAGCCAAAAACATTCAGTACTTC	CASSENQAKNIQYF
TRBD1	NA	TRBV5-6	TRBJ1-2	TGTGCCAGCAGTCAGACAGGGGGCGCGCTATATGGCTACACCTTC	CASSQTGGALYGYTF
TRBD2	once	TRBV7-9	TRBJ2-1	TGTGCCAGCAGCTCTCAGCGGGGGGGCTTCGATGAGCAGTTCTTC	CASSSQRGGFDEQFF
NA	NA	TRBV14	TRBJ1-1	TGTGCCAGCAGCCAAGGGGGATTTCGGGTGGGCACTGAAGCTTTCTTT	CASSQGGFRVGTEAFF
NA	NA	TRBV2	TRBJ2-5	TGTGCCAGCACCTGGGTCAAGGACCGGGGAGAGACCCAGTACTTC	CASTWVKDRGETQYF
NA	NA	TRBV7-6	TRBJ1-2	TGTGCCAGCAGCCCCACGGCTGAGACTAACTATGGCTACACCTTC	CASSPTAETNYGYTF